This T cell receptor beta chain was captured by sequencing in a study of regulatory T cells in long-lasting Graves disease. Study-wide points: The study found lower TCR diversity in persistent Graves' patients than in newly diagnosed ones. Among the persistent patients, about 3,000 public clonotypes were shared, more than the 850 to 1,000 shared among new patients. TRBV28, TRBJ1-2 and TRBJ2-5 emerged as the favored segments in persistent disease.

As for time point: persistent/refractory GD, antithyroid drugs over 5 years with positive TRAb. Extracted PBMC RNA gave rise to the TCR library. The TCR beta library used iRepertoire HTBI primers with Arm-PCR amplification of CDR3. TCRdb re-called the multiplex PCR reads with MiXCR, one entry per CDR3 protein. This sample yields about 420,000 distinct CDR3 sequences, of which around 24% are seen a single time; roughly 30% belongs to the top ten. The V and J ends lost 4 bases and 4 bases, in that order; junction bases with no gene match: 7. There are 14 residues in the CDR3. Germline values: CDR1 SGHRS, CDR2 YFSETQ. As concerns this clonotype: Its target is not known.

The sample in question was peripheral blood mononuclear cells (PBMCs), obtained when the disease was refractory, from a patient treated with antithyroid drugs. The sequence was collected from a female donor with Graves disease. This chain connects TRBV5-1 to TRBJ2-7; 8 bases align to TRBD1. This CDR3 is CASSPTGERYEQYF. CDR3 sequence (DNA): TGCGCCAGCAGCCCGACAGGGGAACGATACGAGCAGTACTTC.